The rows below give T cell receptor beta chains drawn from one sample of a study of cytomegalovirus exposure and HLA in healthy donors. Measured with immunoSEQ multiplex PCR; TCRdb has only the in-frame clones, and not every one. The top ten clones hold approximately 4% of a sample with almost 200,000 clones, around 79% of them seen once. The sequenced sample consisted of PBMCs. The source is a woman aged 25-40 years in good health and CMV-seropositive. The CDR3 runs from the conserved cysteine through the conserved F or W. The D gene is left open where the match is weak. Not all rows give a size; the values are once, few, many and, for expanded clones, a class.

size: .; V: TRBV25-1; J: TRBJ1-2; D: .; DNA: TGTGCCAGCAGTGACTACTATGGCTACACCTTC; CDR3: CASSDYYGYTF
size: few; V: TRBV5-1; J: TRBJ2-3; D: .; DNA: TGCGCCAGCAGCTTCGGTGGGGGGTTTGGAGATACGCAGTATTTT; CDR3: CASSFGGGFGDTQYF
size: .; V: TRBV11-2; J: TRBJ2-7; D: TRBD2; DNA: TGTGCCAGCAGTAGGGGACTAGCGGGGGTCGAGCAGTACTTC; CDR3: CASSRGLAGVEQYF
size: .; V: TRBV5-5; J: TRBJ2-5; D: TRBD2; DNA: TGTGCCAGCAGCTTGATGGCGGGAGGACGAGAGACCCAGTACTTC; CDR3: CASSLMAGGRETQYF
size: .; V: TRBV4-1; J: TRBJ2-1; D: .; DNA: TGCGCCAGCAGCCAGGGCCGGATCAGCTCCTACAATGAGCAGTTCTTC; CDR3: CASSQGRISSYNEQFF
size: .; V: TRBV4-3; J: TRBJ1-5; D: TRBD1; DNA: TGCGCCAGCAGCCAAACCGACAGGGAGGATCGGCCCCAGCATTTT; CDR3: CASSQTDREDRPQHF
size: .; V: TRBV5-1; J: TRBJ2-2; D: TRBD1; DNA: TGCGCCAGCAGCGCGGGACAGGCGAACACCGGGGAGCTGTTTTTT; CDR3: CASSAGQANTGELFF
size: .; V: TRBV4-1; J: TRBJ2-1; D: .; DNA: TGCGCCAGCAGCCAAAGCCTGGTTTTTGAGCAGTTCTTC; CDR3: CASSQSLVFEQFF
size: .; V: TRBV5-5; J: TRBJ1-2; D: .; DNA: TGTGCCAGCAGCTTGGCCGACAGCCGAGGGGGGGGATTATATGGCTACACCTTC; CDR3: CASSLADSRGGGLYGYTF
size: .; V: TRBV7-9; J: TRBJ1-4; D: .; DNA: TGTGCCAGCAGCTTACTCACGGGTACGAATGAAAAACTGTTTTTT; CDR3: CASSLLTGTNEKLFF
size: .; V: TRBV5-1; J: TRBJ1-1; D: .; DNA: TGCGCCAGCAGCTCGGACATGCGGAACACTGAAGCTTTCTTT; CDR3: CASSSDMRNTEAFF
size: .; V: TRBV5-4; J: TRBJ2-1; D: TRBD2; DNA: TGTGCCAGCAGCACAGAGCCGGGACTACCCTACAATGAGCAGTTCTTC; CDR3: CASSTEPGLPYNEQFF
size: .; V: TRBV6-5; J: TRBJ1-3; D: .; DNA: TGTGCCAGCAGCCGAGCAGACAGCTCTGGAAACACCATATATTTT; CDR3: CASSRADSSGNTIYF
size: .; V: TRBV5-1; J: TRBJ2-3; D: .; DNA: TGCGCCAGCAGCTTGGGTTCCAGGGTGGCAGATACGCAGTATTTT; CDR3: CASSLGSRVADTQYF
size: .; V: TRBV2; J: TRBJ1-1; D: .; DNA: TGTGCCAGCAGTGATGACAGGAACACTGAAGCTTTCTTT; CDR3: CASSDDRNTEAFF
size: .; V: TRBV6-1; J: TRBJ2-3; D: TRBD2; DNA: TGTGCCAGCAGTGGGGGTAGCGGGGGGAGAGATACGCAGTATTTT; CDR3: CASSGGSGGRDTQYF
size: .; V: TRBV28; J: TRBJ2-7; D: TRBD2; DNA: TGTGCCAGCAGTTTCGGTCGCGGGAGTTTAACCTACGAGCAGTACTTC; CDR3: CASSFGRGSLTYEQYF
size: few; V: TRBV25-1; J: TRBJ2-7; D: .; DNA: TGTGCCAGCAGTGAATACTACAGGGTCCACGAGCAGTACTTC; CDR3: CASSEYYRVHEQYF
size: .; V: TRBV7-6; J: TRBJ1-1; D: .; DNA: TGTGCCAGCAGCCAAGAGGTAGGGGTTTACACTGAAGCTTTCTTT; CDR3: CASSQEVGVYTEAFF
size: once; V: TRBV5-6; J: TRBJ1-2; D: TRBD1; DNA: TGTGCCAGCCGGTCTGGGTTGACAGGGTCTAAGGGGTACTATGGCTACACCTTC; CDR3: CASRSGLTGSKGYYGYTF
size: .; V: TRBV18; J: TRBJ2-2; D: TRBD1; DNA: TGTGCCAGCTCACCACAGGGCCAGGGGGCGAACACCGGGGAGCTGTTTTTT; CDR3: CASSPQGQGANTGELFF
size: .; V: TRBV10-3; J: TRBJ2-7; D: .; DNA: TGTGCCATCAGTGAGTCGAACGGTTACTACGAGCAGTACTTC; CDR3: CAISESNGYYEQYF
size: .; V: TRBV5-6; J: TRBJ2-3; D: .; DNA: TGTGCCAGCAGCATGAGGGGGAGCGGCGATACGCAGTATTTT; CDR3: CASSMRGSGDTQYF
size: few; V: TRBV6-5; J: TRBJ2-3; D: .; DNA: TGTGCCAGCAGCCTGGCCTCAGATACGCAGTATTTT; CDR3: CASSLASDTQYF
size: .; V: TRBV7-9; J: TRBJ2-7; D: TRBD1; DNA: TGTGCCAGCAGCTCGGGACAGTCCTACGAGCAGTACTTC; CDR3: CASSSGQSYEQYF
size: .; V: TRBV4-1; J: TRBJ2-3; D: TRBD1; DNA: TGCGCCAGCAGCCAAGCTCATGGACAGGGCGATAGAGATACGCAGTATTTT; CDR3: CASSQAHGQGDRDTQYF
size: .; V: TRBV18; J: TRBJ1-5; D: TRBD1; DNA: TGTGCCAGCTCACCAACAGGGGCCGGGGGACAGCCCCAGCATTTT; CDR3: CASSPTGAGGQPQHF
size: .; V: TRBV19; J: TRBJ1-1; D: .; DNA: TGTGCCAGCACGGCGGGCGGCCGCACTGAAGCTTTCTTT; CDR3: CASTAGGRTEAFF
size: .; V: TRBV5-1; J: TRBJ2-3; D: TRBD1; DNA: TGCGCCAGCAGCTTCGCGGGACAGGGGTCAGATACGCAGTATTTT; CDR3: CASSFAGQGSDTQYF
size: .; V: TRBV27; J: TRBJ2-1; D: .; DNA: TGTGCCAGCAGTTTACCCGGCGGTGAGCAGTTCTTC; CDR3: CASSLPGGEQFF
size: .; V: TRBV9; J: TRBJ1-6; D: .; DNA: TGTGCCAGCGGGGGCGTGAGCTCCTATAATTCACCCCTCCACTTT; CDR3: CASGGVSSYNSPLHF
size: .; V: TRBV6-6; J: TRBJ2-7; D: TRBD1; DNA: TGTGCCAGCAGTTGGGCAGGGGGCCCCTACGAGCAGTACTTC; CDR3: CASSWAGGPYEQYF
size: .; V: TRBV2; J: TRBJ2-7; D: .; DNA: TGTGCCAGCAGTGAAGAGAGCAGGCAGGGGCCGTACTTC; CDR3: CASSEESRQGPYF
size: .; V: TRBV6-5; J: TRBJ1-2; D: TRBD1; DNA: TGTGCCAGCAGTTACTCGATACAGGGGACGGGTGGCTACACCTTC; CDR3: CASSYSIQGTGGYTF
size: .; V: TRBV6-5; J: TRBJ1-5; D: .; DNA: TGTGCCAGCTCCAGGAGGCAGGGCAATCAGCCCCAGCATTTT; CDR3: CASSRRQGNQPQHF
size: .; V: TRBV4-1; J: TRBJ2-5; D: TRBD2; DNA: TGCGCCAGCAGCCAAGACCCCGGGACTAGTTCCGAGACCCAGTACTTC; CDR3: CASSQDPGTSSETQYF
size: .; V: TRBV5-1; J: TRBJ2-3; D: TRBD2; DNA: TGCGCCAGCAGCTTGGAGCCTAGCGGAACAGATACGCAGTATTTT; CDR3: CASSLEPSGTDTQYF
size: .; V: TRBV5-1; J: TRBJ1-5; D: .; DNA: TGCGCCAGCAGCTTGTACGGGAGACAGCCCCAGCATTTT; CDR3: CASSLYGRQPQHF
size: .; V: TRBV6-1; J: TRBJ2-7; D: TRBD2; DNA: TGTGCCAGCAGTGAATTTGGCGGGGGGGCCTACGAGCAGTACTTC; CDR3: CASSEFGGGAYEQYF
size: .; V: TRBV7-2; J: TRBJ2-4; D: TRBD1; DNA: TGTGCCAGCAGCTTAATGGGACAGCAGTACTTC; CDR3: CASSLMGQQYF
size: .; V: TRBV19; J: TRBJ1-1; D: .; DNA: TGTGCCAGTAGTATCCGAGAGATGAACACTGAAGCTTTCTTT; CDR3: CASSIREMNTEAFF
size: few; V: TRBV25-1; J: TRBJ2-1; D: .; DNA: TGTGCCAGCACCCCGGCGGGGAGCTCCTACAATGAGCAGTTCTTC; CDR3: CASTPAGSSYNEQFF
size: .; V: TRBV19; J: TRBJ2-1; D: .; DNA: TGTGCCAGTGGCCCGGGGGGCGGGCAGTTCTTC; CDR3: CASGPGGGQFF
size: .; V: TRBV7-9; J: TRBJ1-2; D: TRBD1; DNA: TGTGCCAGCAGCTTAGAGCAGGGGGTGGAGGGCTACACCTTC; CDR3: CASSLEQGVEGYTF
size: .; V: TRBV7-8; J: TRBJ2-7; D: .; DNA: TGTGCCAGCAGCACCGGACAGCCGACTTACTACGAGCAGTACTTC; CDR3: CASSTGQPTYYEQYF
size: few; V: TRBV21-1; J: TRBJ1-2; D: .; DNA: TGTGCCAGACAGGGGCGAGACAGCCCGGGGGGCTACACCTTC; CDR3: CARQGRDSPGGYTF
size: few; V: TRBV5-1; J: TRBJ1-5; D: .; DNA: TGCGCCAGCAGCTGGGACATTGATCAGCCCCAGCATTTT; CDR3: CASSWDIDQPQHF
size: .; V: TRBV4-1; J: TRBJ2-4; D: .; DNA: TGCGCCAGCAGCCCGTTGGGGCTAGCCAAAAACATTCAGTACTTC; CDR3: CASSPLGLAKNIQYF
size: .; V: TRBV2; J: TRBJ2-5; D: TRBD1; DNA: TGTGCCAGCCGGACAGGGACCACCGGAGAGACCCAGTACTTC; CDR3: CASRTGTTGETQYF
size: few; V: TRBV13; J: TRBJ2-1; D: TRBD2; DNA: TGTGCCAGCAGCCCCATAGCGGGGGACCTAGACCGCTACAATGAGCAGTTCTTC; CDR3: CASSPIAGDLDRYNEQFF
size: .; V: TRBV4-2; J: TRBJ1-5; D: TRBD1; DNA: TGTGCCAGCAGCCAAGGACAGGGGAATCAGCCCCAGCATTTT; CDR3: CASSQGQGNQPQHF
size: few; V: TRBV11-2; J: TRBJ2-7; D: .; DNA: TGTGCCAGCAGCTTAAGGGGGGGTTACGAGCAGTACTTC; CDR3: CASSLRGGYEQYF
size: .; V: TRBV7-2; J: TRBJ2-2; D: .; DNA: TGTGCCAGCAGCTTACCTCGGGGGTCCGCGAACACCGGGGAGCTGTTTTTT; CDR3: CASSLPRGSANTGELFF